A selection of T cell receptor beta chains follows, all from one sample in a study of T-cell reconstitution after alpha-beta-depleted transplantation in children. TCRdb re-derived calls from the PCR reads in MiXCR, one entry per CDR3 protein. Of 350,000 to 400,000 distinct CDR3 sequences in the sample, about 14% were seen once. Sequenced material: PBMCs, taken from the stem cell graft. These receptors were obtained from a human donor who donated a stem cell graft to a child with Fanconi anemia. The CDR3 runs from the conserved cysteine through the conserved F or W. A D gene is named only where the DNA matches it firmly. Expanded clones get a size class; other rows say once, few or many, or leave the size out.

clone_size j_call v_call d_call cdr3_nt cdr3_aa
many TRBJ1-1 TRBV5-1 . TGCGCCAGCAGCTTCGGTCGACCCTCAACTGAAGCTTTCTTT CASSFGRPSTEAFF
many TRBJ1-5 TRBV7-9 . TGTGCCAGCAGCTTAAACGAGGATCAGCCCCAGCATTTT CASSLNEDQPQHF
few TRBJ2-5 TRBV5-1 TRBD1 TGCGCCAGCAGCTTGGACGGACAGGGGGCGAAGACCCAGTACTTC CASSLDGQGAKTQYF
many TRBJ2-4 TRBV2 TRBD1 TGTGCCAGCAGTGAGGGACAGGGGGAAGCCATTCAGTACTTC CASSEGQGEAIQYF
few TRBJ2-3 TRBV9 TRBD2 TGTGCCAGCAGCGCCGGGGGGGGGGTGAGCACAGATACGCAGTATTTT CASSAGGGVSTDTQYF
few TRBJ1-5 TRBV7-9 . TGTGCCAGCAGCTTAGGAGGGGGTAGGGGGGATCAGCCCCAGCATTTT CASSLGGGRGDQPQHF
few TRBJ1-2 TRBV28 . TGTGCCACCAAAAGGGGGGAGGACGGCTACACCTTC CATKRGEDGYTF
few TRBJ2-2 TRBV5-1 . TGCGCCAGCAGAGGTCGACTTGGTACCGGGGAGCTGTTTTTT CASRGRLGTGELFF
. TRBJ2-2 TRBV3-1 . TGTGCCAGCAGCCAAGTGGCCAGGGTTTCCGGGGAGCTGTTTTTT CASSQVARVSGELFF
many TRBJ2-6 TRBV24-1 . TGTGCCACCTCTGAATCCGGGGCCAACGTCCTGACTTTC CATSESGANVLTF
many TRBJ1-4 TRBV7-2 TRBD1 TGTGCCAGCAGCCGAGGGGACAGAGTAAATGAAAAACTGTTTTTT CASSRGDRVNEKLFF
few TRBJ1-1 TRBV7-2 . TGTGCCACAGGGAGGGCGAAGAACACTGAAGCTTTCTTT CATGRAKNTEAFF
many TRBJ2-3 TRBV10-2 . TGCGCCAGCAGGGCCCCCTCCGGGCCGGCAGATACGCAGTATTTT CASRAPSGPADTQYF
few TRBJ2-3 TRBV5-1 . TGCGCCAGCACAAGAGGGGTCACAGATACGCAGTATTTT CASTRGVTDTQYF
few TRBJ1-2 TRBV14 . TGTGCCAGCAGCCAGACCGGGTCCTATGGCTACACCTTC CASSQTGSYGYTF
few TRBJ2-1 TRBV18 TRBD2 TGTGCCAGCTCACCACTAGCGGGGGGGCCCGATGAGCAGTTCTTC CASSPLAGGPDEQFF
. TRBJ2-5 TRBV28 . TGTGCCAGCAGGACAGCCAAGACTATGGAGACCCAGTACTTC CASRTAKTMETQYF
many TRBJ2-1 TRBV15 . TGTGCCACCAGCAGAGATTTCGGGGAGTTGGCTGAGCAGTTCTTC CATSRDFGELAEQFF
. TRBJ2-5 TRBV12-3/TRBV12-4 . TGTGCCAGCAGTCGGGATGTCGAGACCCAGTACTTC CASSRDVETQYF
. TRBJ1-1 TRBV29-1 . TGCAGCGTTAGGGGGACGGCGAACACTGAAGCTTTCTTT CSVRGTANTEAFF
. TRBJ1-1 TRBV20-1 . TGCAGTGCTAAGCGGGACATGAACACTGAAGCTTTCTTT CSAKRDMNTEAFF
many TRBJ2-2 TRBV11-2 TRBD1 TGTGCCAGCAGCTTAGATAATGGGGCGCAGGGGGCATACGGGGAGCTGTTTTTT CASSLDNGAQGAYGELFF
many TRBJ2-7 TRBV5-1 . TGCGCCAGCAGCTTGGGCCAGGGCCCCTACGAGCAGTACTTC CASSLGQGPYEQYF
many TRBJ2-2 TRBV7-3 . TGTGCCAGCAGCTTAACGGGGGGGCCTAACACCGGGGAGCTGTTTTTT CASSLTGGPNTGELFF
many TRBJ1-1 TRBV10-3 . TGTGCCATCAGTGAGTCGGTAGCAGAAGCTTTCTTT CAISESVAEAFF
few TRBJ1-2 TRBV20-1 . TGCAGTGCTAGGACGGGTAACTATGGCTACACCTTC CSARTGNYGYTF
many TRBJ2-1 TRBV5-1 . TGCGCCAGCACGGCCATGAGCTCCTACAATGAGCAGTTCTTC CASTAMSSYNEQFF
many TRBJ2-1 TRBV9 . TGTGCCAGCAGCGCGTTCGTCGGGGTGGCCCCATTGAATGAGCAGTTCTTC CASSAFVGVAPLNEQFF
few TRBJ1-1 TRBV18 . TGTGCCAGCTCACCAGGACAAGAGACCAAAGCTTTCTTT CASSPGQETKAFF
few TRBJ1-2 TRBV13 . TGTGCCAGCAGCTTCGACAGTCTCCCGAAGGTGGATGGCTACACCTTC CASSFDSLPKVDGYTF
. TRBJ1-3 TRBV6-1 . TGTGCCAGCAGCGAGGACCTGGGGGGCACCATATATTTT CASSEDLGGTIYF
. TRBJ1-3 TRBV5-1 . TGCGCCAGCAGCTTGGAAGGGTTTGGAAACACCATATATTTT CASSLEGFGNTIYF
. TRBJ2-1 TRBV7-9 . TGTGCCAGCAGCTTAGGGGTAGGGCCTAGCTCCTACAATGAGCAGTTCTTC CASSLGVGPSSYNEQFF
. TRBJ2-4 TRBV18 . TGTGCCAGCTCGCCCACCAGGACTCTAGCCAAAAACATTCAGTACTTC CASSPTRTLAKNIQYF
few TRBJ1-1 TRBV6-5 . TGTGCCAGCAGTTATGGGTCACCTCTTCTGTTCTTT CASSYGSPLLFF
few TRBJ2-3 TRBV10-3 . TGTGCCATCACCCGTGACAGAGATACGCAGTATTTT CAITRDRDTQYF
. TRBJ2-2 TRBV7-7 TRBD2 TGTGCCAGCAGCTTAGCGGGGACTAGCACCGGGGAGCTGTTTTTT CASSLAGTSTGELFF
few TRBJ2-1 TRBV6-2/TRBV6-3 TRBD1 TGTGCCAGCAGTACCCCGACAGGGGCCTACAATGAGCAGTTCTTC CASSTPTGAYNEQFF
many TRBJ1-2 TRBV20-1 . TGCAGTGCTAGAGACGGATCTAGCTCCGTTGAGGGCTACACCTTC CSARDGSSSVEGYTF
many TRBJ1-1 TRBV5-6 . TGTGCCAGCAGCCCGGCAGGGACGGCTTTCTTT CASSPAGTAFF
few TRBJ2-1 TRBV29-1 TRBD2 TGCAGCGTTGTGGGTCGTAGCGGGGACCAGCTCTACAATGAGCAGTTCTTC CSVVGRSGDQLYNEQFF
few TRBJ2-3 TRBV10-3 . TGTGCCATCTCAACGGGGAGCACAGATACGCAGTATTTT CAISTGSTDTQYF
few TRBJ2-1 TRBV3-1 . TGTGCCAGCAGCCAATTCGACCTCGGCTCCTACAATGAGCAGTTCTTC CASSQFDLGSYNEQFF
. TRBJ1-3 TRBV5-1 . TGCGCCAGCAGCTTGTCAGGACGAACCGCTGGAAACACCATATATTTT CASSLSGRTAGNTIYF
. TRBJ2-1 TRBV11-2 . TGTGCCAGCAGCGAGTCAGGGTACAATGAGCAGTTCTTC CASSESGYNEQFF